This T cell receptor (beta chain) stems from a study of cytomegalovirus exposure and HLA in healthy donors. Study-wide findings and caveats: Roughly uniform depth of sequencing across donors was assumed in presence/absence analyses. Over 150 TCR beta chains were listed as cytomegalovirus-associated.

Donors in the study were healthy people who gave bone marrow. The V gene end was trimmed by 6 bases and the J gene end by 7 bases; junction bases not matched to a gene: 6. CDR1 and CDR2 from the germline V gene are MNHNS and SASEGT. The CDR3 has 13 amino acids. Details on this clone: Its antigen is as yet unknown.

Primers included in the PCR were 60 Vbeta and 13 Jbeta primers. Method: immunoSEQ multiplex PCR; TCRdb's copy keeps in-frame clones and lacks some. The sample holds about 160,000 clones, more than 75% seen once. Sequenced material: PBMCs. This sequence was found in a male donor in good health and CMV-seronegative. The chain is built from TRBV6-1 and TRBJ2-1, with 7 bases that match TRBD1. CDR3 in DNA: TGTGCCAGCAGGAAAGACAGGGCAAATGAGCAGTTCTTC. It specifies CASRKDRANEQFF.